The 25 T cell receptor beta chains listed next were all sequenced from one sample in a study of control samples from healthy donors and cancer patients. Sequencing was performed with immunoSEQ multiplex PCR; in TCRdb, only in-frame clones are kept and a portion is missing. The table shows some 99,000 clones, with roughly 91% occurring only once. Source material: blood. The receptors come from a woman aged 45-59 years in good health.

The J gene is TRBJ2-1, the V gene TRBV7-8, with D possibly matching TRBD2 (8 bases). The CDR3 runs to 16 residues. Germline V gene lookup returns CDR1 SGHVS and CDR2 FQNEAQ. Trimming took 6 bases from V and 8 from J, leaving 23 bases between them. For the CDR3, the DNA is TGTGCCAGCAGTCTATCGGGACAGAGGCGGGGGGATGAGCAGTTCTTC. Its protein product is CASSLSGQRRGDEQFF.

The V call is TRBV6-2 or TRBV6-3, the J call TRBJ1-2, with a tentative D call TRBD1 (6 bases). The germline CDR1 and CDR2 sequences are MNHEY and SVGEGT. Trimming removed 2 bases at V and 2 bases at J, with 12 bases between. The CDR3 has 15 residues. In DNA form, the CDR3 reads TGTGCCAGCAGTTACGGGGTACAGGGAAACTATGGCTACACCTTC. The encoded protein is CASSYGVQGNYGYTF.

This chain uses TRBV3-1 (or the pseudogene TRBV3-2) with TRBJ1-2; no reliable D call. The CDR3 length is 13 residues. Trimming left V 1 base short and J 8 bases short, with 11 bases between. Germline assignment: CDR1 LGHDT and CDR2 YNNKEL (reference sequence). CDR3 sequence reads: CASSQGPAGGYTF. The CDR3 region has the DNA TGTGCCAGCAGCCAAGGACCGGCTGGGGGCTACACCTTC.

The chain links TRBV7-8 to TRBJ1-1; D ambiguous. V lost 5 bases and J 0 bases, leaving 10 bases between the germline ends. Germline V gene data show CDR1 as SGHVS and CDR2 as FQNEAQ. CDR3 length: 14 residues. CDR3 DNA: TGTGCCAGCAGCCGCCTTGGGGTGAACACTGAAGCTTTCTTT. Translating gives CASSRLGVNTEAFF.

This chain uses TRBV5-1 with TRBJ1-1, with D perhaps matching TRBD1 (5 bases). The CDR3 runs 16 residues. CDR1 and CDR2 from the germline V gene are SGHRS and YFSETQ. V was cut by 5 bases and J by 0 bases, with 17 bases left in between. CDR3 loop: CASRRPGGSMNTEAFF. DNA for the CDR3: TGCGCCAGCAGACGCCCGGGGGGAAGCATGAACACTGAAGCTTTCTTT.

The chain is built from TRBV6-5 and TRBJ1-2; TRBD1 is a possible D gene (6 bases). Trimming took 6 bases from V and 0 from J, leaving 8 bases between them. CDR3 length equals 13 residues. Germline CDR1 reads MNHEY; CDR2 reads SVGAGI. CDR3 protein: CASRDSSNYGYTF. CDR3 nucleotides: TGTGCCAGCAGGGACAGCTCTAACTATGGCTACACCTTC.

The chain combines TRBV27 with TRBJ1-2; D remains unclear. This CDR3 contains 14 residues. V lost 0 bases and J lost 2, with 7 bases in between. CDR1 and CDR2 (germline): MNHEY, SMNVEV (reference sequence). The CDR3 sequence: CASSLSASNYGYTF. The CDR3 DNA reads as TGTGCCAGCAGTTTATCGGCCTCCAACTATGGCTACACCTTC.

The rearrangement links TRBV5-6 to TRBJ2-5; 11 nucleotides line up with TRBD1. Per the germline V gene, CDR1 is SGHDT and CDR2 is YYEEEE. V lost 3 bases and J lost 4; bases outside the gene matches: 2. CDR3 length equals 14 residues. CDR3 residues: CASSSGQGAETQYF. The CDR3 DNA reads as TGTGCCAGCAGCTCCGGACAGGGGGCAGAGACCCAGTACTTC.

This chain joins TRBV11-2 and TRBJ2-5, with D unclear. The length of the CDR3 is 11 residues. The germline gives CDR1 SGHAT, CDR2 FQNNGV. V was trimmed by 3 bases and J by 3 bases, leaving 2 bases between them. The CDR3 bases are TGTGCCAGCAGCTTGGAAGAGACCCAGTACTTC. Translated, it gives CASSLEETQYF.

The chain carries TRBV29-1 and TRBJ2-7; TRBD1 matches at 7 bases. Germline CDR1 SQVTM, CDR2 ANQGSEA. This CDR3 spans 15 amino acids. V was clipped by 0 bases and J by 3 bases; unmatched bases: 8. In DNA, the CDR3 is TGCAGCGTTGAAGATGGAGCAGGGGGTAGCTACGAGCAGTACTTC. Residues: CSVEDGAGGSYEQYF.

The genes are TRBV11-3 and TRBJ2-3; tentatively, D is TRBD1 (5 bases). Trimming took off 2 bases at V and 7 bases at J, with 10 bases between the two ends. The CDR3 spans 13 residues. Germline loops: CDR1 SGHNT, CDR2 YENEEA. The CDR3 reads CASSLQGGNTQYF. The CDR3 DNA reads TGTGCCAGCAGCTTACAGGGCGGCAATACGCAGTATTTT.

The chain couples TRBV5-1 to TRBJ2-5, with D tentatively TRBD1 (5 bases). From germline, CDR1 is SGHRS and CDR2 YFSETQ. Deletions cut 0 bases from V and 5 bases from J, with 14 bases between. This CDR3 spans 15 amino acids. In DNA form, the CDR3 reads TGCGCCAGCAGCTTGGGGCAGGCCGCAGGGGAGACCCAGTACTTC. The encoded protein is CASSLGQAAGETQYF. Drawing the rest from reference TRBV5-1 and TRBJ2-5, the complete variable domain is KAGVTQTPRYLIKTRGQQVTLSCSPISGHRSVSWYQQTPGQGLQFLFEYFSETQRNKGNFPGRFSGRQFSNSRSEMNVSTLELGDSALYLCASSLGQAAGETQYFGPGTRLLVL.

The CDR3 DNA sequence: TGTGCCAGTAGGGCTACCGGGACTGCTCAAGCCTACAATGAGCAGTTCTTC. This sequence encodes CASRATGTAQAYNEQFF. The rearrangement links TRBV19 to TRBJ2-1; D might be TRBD2 (6 bases). This CDR3 comprises 17 residues. The V and J ends lost 6 bases and 2 bases respectively, with 20 bases between them. Germline assignment: CDR1 LNHDA and CDR2 SQIVND (reference sequence).

In nucleotides, the CDR3 is TGCGCCAGCAGCCAGCCGACCCTACACGGTACCCTTGAAAAACTGTTTTTT. Its translation is CASSQPTLHGTLEKLFF. The chain joins TRBV4-1 to TRBJ1-4, with unresolved D. Deletions cut 3 bases from V and 7 bases from J, with 21 bases between. The CDR3 is made up of 17 amino acids. Looked up from germline, CDR1 is MGHRA and CDR2 is YSYEKL.

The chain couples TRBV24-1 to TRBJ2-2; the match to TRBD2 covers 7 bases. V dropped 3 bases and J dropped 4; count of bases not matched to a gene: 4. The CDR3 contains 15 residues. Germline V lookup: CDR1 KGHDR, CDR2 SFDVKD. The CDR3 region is CATSDTSSGTGELFF. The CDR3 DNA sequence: TGTGCCACCAGTGATACCTCTAGCGGCACCGGGGAGCTGTTTTTT.

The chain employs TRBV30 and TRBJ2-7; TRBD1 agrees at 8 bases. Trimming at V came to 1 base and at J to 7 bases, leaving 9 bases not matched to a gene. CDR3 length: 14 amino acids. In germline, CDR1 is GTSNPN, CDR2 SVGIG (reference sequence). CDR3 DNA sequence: TGTGCCTGGAGTGCAGGGGGCCTCGGAGGGGAGCAGTACTTC. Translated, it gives CAWSAGGLGGEQYF.

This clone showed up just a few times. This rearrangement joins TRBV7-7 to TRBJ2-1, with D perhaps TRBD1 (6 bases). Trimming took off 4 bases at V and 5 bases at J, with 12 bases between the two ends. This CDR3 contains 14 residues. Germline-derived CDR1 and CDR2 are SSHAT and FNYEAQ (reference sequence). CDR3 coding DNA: TGTGCCAGCAGCTCCCCCGGGACAAACAATGAGCAGTTCTTC. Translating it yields CASSSPGTNNEQFF.

Here the CDR3 reads CASRLTGVDTEAFF. Written as DNA, the CDR3 is TGTGCCAGTAGACTAACGGGGGTGGACACTGAAGCTTTCTTT. The rearrangement joins TRBV19 to TRBJ1-1; tentatively, D is TRBD1 (5 bases). V was clipped by 6 bases and J by 3 bases, with 14 bases between them. CDR1 LNHDA and CDR2 SQIVND come from the germline V gene (reference sequence). The CDR3 is made up of 14 amino acids.

The CDR3 DNA sequence: TGTGCCAGCAGTTTAAGTCTTAGCAATCAGCCCCAGCATTTT. This translates into CASSLSLSNQPQHF. The J gene is TRBJ1-5, the V gene TRBV27, with D hard to call. Germline assignment: CDR1 MNHEY and CDR2 SMNVEV (reference sequence). The CDR3 extends over 14 amino acids. V lost 2 bases to trimming and J lost 0 bases, with 5 bases between them.

The CDR3 region is CASSQTGGRNEQFF. The DNA for the CDR3 is TGTGCCAGCAGCCAGACAGGGGGCCGGAATGAGCAGTTCTTC. The J gene is TRBJ2-1, the V gene TRBV3-1 (or the pseudogene TRBV3-2), with 10 nucleotides matching TRBD1. Germline V gene sequence: CDR1 LGHDT, CDR2 YNNKEL (reference sequence). The CDR3 loop spans 14 amino acids. V lost 3 bases, J lost 7 bases, and 3 bases stayed unmatched.

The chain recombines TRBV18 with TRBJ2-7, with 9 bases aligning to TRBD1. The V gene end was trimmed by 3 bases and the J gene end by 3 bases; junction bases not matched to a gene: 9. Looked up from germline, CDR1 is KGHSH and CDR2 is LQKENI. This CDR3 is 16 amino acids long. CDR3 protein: CASSPIPGQGNYEQYF. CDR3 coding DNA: TGTGCCAGCTCACCGATACCGGGACAGGGAAACTACGAGCAGTACTTC.

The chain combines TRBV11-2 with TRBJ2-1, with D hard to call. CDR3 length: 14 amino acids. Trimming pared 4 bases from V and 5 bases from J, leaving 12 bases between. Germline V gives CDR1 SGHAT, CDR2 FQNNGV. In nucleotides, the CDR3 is TGTGCCAGCAGCTCTAGAGCTATTAACAATGAGCAGTTCTTC. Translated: CASSSRAINNEQFF. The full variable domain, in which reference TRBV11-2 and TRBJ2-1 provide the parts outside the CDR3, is EAGVAQSPRYKIIEKRQSVAFWCNPISGHATLYWYQQILGQGPKLLIQFQNNGVVDDSQLPKDRFSAERLKGVDSTLKIQPAKLEDSAVYLCASSSRAINNEQFFGPGTRLTVL.

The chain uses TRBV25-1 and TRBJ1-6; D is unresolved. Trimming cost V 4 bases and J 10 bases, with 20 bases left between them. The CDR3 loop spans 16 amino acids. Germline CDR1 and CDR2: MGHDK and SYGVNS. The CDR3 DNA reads TGTGCCAGCAGTGGATCTTCGGATAGGGCCTTATCACCCCTCCACTTT. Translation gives CASSGSSDRALSPLHF. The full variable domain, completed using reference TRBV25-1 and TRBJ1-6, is EADIYQTPRYLVIGTGKKITLECSQTMGHDKMYWYQQDPGMELHLIHYSYGVNSTEKGDLSSESTVSRIRTEHFPLTLESARPSHTSQYLCASSGSSDRALSPLHFGNGTRLTVT.

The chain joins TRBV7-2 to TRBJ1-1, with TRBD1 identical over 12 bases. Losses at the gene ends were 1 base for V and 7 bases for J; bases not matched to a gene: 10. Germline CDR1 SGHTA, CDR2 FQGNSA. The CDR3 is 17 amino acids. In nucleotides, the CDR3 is TGTGCCAGCAGCTTAGGAGGGGGACAGGGGGCTAAACGTGAAGCTTTCTTT. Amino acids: CASSLGGGQGAKREAFF.

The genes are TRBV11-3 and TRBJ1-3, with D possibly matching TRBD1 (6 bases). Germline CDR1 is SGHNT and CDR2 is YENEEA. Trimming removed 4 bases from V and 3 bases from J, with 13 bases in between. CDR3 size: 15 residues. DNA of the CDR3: TGTGCCAGCAGCTCGGACAGCCGATATGGAAACACCATATATTTT. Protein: CASSSDSRYGNTIYF.